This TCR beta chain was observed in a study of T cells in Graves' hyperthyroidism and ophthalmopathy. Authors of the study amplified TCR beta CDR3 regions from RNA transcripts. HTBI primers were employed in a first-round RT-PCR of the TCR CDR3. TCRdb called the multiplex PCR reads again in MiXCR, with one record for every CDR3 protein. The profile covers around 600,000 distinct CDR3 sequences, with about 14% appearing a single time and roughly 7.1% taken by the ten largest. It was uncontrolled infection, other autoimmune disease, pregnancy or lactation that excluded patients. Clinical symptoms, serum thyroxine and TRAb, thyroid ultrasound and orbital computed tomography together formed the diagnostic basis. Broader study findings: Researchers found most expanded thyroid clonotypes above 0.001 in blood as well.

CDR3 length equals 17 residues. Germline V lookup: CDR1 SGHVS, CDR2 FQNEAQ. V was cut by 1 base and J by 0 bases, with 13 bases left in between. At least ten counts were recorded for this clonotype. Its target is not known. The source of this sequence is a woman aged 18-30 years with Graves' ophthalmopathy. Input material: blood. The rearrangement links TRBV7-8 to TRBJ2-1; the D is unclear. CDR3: CASSLVSPLSSYNEQFF. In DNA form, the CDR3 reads TGTGCCAGCAGCTTAGTCTCCCCATTGAGCTCCTACAATGAGCAGTTCTTC.